Listed here is a single TCR beta chain. The germline V and J ends were trimmed by 5 bases and 3 bases, with 16 bases remaining between them. The CDR3 is 15 residues long. Germline V gene lookup returns CDR1 SGHTA and CDR2 FQGNSA. Original analysis: Amplification from reference gene primers served as the basis for estimated nucleated cell counts. Profiling relied on immunoSEQ multiplex PCR, and the TCRdb table lists in-frame clones only, not all of them. The V and J calls and clone size were taken over from that table, and D and trimming were inferred from the DNA. Altogether about 220,000 clones are present, about 80% being singletons, with the ten largest covering roughly 2.3%. The sample is drawn from a study of blood T cell repertoires in COVID-19. Study in general: The origin of the acute and convalescent COVID-19 samples was the United States, Italy and Spain. T cells, B-cell-depleted T cells, or PBMCs supplied cDNA or gDNA.

This TCR derives from a woman aged 55-69 years with acute or convalescent COVID-19. Specimen: peripheral blood. This chain joins TRBV7-2 and TRBJ1-1; D is uncertain. CDR3 protein: CASSRQLRSDTEAFF. CDR3 nucleotide sequence: TGTGCCAGCAGCCGCCAATTGAGGAGCGACACTGAAGCTTTCTTT.